The clone carrying this T cell receptor (beta chain) was seen a few times. Its antigen is not known. This record comes from a study of beta chain features in type 1 diabetes. Study-level results: Type 1 diabetes patients had moderately but significantly shorter TCRB CDR3s in all four CD4+ subsets. Naive, central memory and regulatory TCRB repertoires appeared more similar among patients than healthy donors.

Sorting with CD45RO/CCR7/CD25/CD127/CD95/CD27 yielded naive, central memory, regulatory and stem-like memory CD4+ cells. V was shortened by 11 bases and J by 5 bases, with 15 bases between the two germline ends. The CDR3 loop spans 12 amino acids. As every portion of the isolated RNA was reverse transcribed, the sequencing read expressed TCRB transcripts. An average of about 3.6 million reads was obtained for naive, central memory and regulatory T cell samples. The protocol was immunoSEQ multiplex PCR, while the TCRdb copy is restricted to in-frame clones and leaves out a portion. This table has fewer than 300,000 clones, roughly a tenth appearing once.

This sequence originates from a man aged 30 to 45 with type 1 diabetes. The sequenced material came from naive CD4+ T cells from blood. The rearrangement links TRBV23-1 to TRBJ1-1, with D perhaps matching TRBD1 (5 bases). TRBV23-1 qualifies as an ORF whose function is uncertain. The CDR3 loop reads CAAGRAGTEAFF. The CDR3, as DNA: TGCGCCGCCGGCAGGGCCGGGACTGAAGCTTTCTTT.